This TCR beta chain was captured by sequencing in a study of beta chain features in type 1 diabetes. Study background: Examination of sorted cells across all samples involved approximately 100,000,000 cells. Study observations and caveats: Lower insertion and higher deletion counts appeared at VDJ junctions in type 1 diabetes patients. The analysis here could not establish whether HLA type shapes TCRB rearrangement. In all four CD4+ subsets, TCRB CDR3 length was significantly, moderately reduced in type 1 diabetes.

This clone was detected a few times. As yet, its antigen is unknown. Of the isolated RNA, all was reverse transcribed, and so the sequenced material was expressed TCRB transcripts. Generated by immunoSEQ multiplex PCR, the TCRdb table keeps only in-frame clones and is missing some. The table records about 170,000 clones, approximately 7.8% of them present only once. Trimming cost V 7 bases and J 1 base, with 16 bases left between them. This CDR3 has 15 residues. Germline V gene lookup returns CDR1 LNHDA and CDR2 SQIVND (reference sequence). A single heparinised blood sample, averaging about 120 mL, was obtained per donor.

This receptor was taken from a woman in her thirties or forties with type 1 diabetes. Sequenced: central memory CD4+ T cells from blood. The chain joins TRBV19 to TRBJ1-1; no firm D call. CDR3 loop: CASIDSARRNTEAFF. The CDR3 DNA reads TGTGCCAGTATAGATAGCGCCAGGAGGAACACTGAAGCTTTCTTT.